A selection of T cell receptor beta chains follows, all from one sample in a study of blood T cells in healthy people across ages. One entry per CDR3 protein, called by TCRdb with MiXCR from the 5' RACE reads. The sample records more than 1,000,000 distinct CDR3 sequences, 20% to 25% being singletons. The sample was also reused in another study, on T cells of mothers and their children.

Source material: blood. Receptors originate from a girl aged 2-9 years in good health. Both conserved end residues are part of each CDR3. A D gene is named only where the DNA matches it firmly. For some rows the clone size is stated as once, few or many, or as a class when expanded; others skip it.

CDR3nt: TGTGCCAGCACCCTTCCTAGGACTAGCGGGGGGCCCTACACAGATACGCAGTATTTT
CDR3aa: CASTLPRTSGGPYTDTQYF
abundance: few
v_gene: TRBV7-8
d_gene: TRBD2
j_gene: TRBJ2-3

CDR3nt: TGTGCCAGCAGCTTAGCGTTAGGGCGCGGGTTCATAACAGATACGCAATATTTT
CDR3aa: CASSLALGRGFITDTQYF
abundance: .
v_gene: TRBV7-2
d_gene: .
j_gene: TRBJ2-3

CDR3nt: TGTGCCAGCAGTGATGCGGTGTTGGGCAATCAGCCCCAGCATTTT
CDR3aa: CASSDAVLGNQPQHF
abundance: .
v_gene: TRBV2
d_gene: .
j_gene: TRBJ1-5

CDR3nt: TGTGCCAGCAGCCGAGCACAGGGGGCTAGTCAGCCCCAGCATTTT
CDR3aa: CASSRAQGASQPQHF
abundance: few
v_gene: TRBV3-1
d_gene: TRBD1
j_gene: TRBJ1-5

CDR3nt: TGTGCCACCAGCAGACCTACCGGGGAGACCCAGTACTTC
CDR3aa: CATSRPTGETQYF
abundance: .
v_gene: TRBV15
d_gene: .
j_gene: TRBJ2-5

CDR3nt: TGTGCCAGAAGTCCAGGGTCCCGCACAGATACGCAGTATTTT
CDR3aa: CARSPGSRTDTQYF
abundance: .
v_gene: TRBV27
d_gene: .
j_gene: TRBJ2-3

CDR3nt: TGCGCCACCCCAGGGGTTCTCGGTGGCTACACCTTC
CDR3aa: CATPGVLGGYTF
abundance: few
v_gene: TRBV10-1
d_gene: .
j_gene: TRBJ1-2

CDR3nt: TGCAGCGTTGTTGCAGGCCGTAATGAAAAACTGGTTTTT
CDR3aa: CSVVAGRNEKLVF
abundance: .
v_gene: TRBV29-1
d_gene: .
j_gene: TRBJ1-4

CDR3nt: TGTGCCAGCAGAACAGGACAGCCCAATCAGCCCCAGCATTTT
CDR3aa: CASRTGQPNQPQHF
abundance: few
v_gene: TRBV6-6
d_gene: .
j_gene: TRBJ1-5

CDR3nt: TGTGCCAGCAGTGGGACTAGCGGAACAGATACGCAGTATTTT
CDR3aa: CASSGTSGTDTQYF
abundance: few
v_gene: TRBV6-1
d_gene: TRBD2
j_gene: TRBJ2-3

CDR3nt: TGCAGTGCTAGAGGGACTAGCGGGGCCCTATTCTACGAGCAGTACTTC
CDR3aa: CSARGTSGALFYEQYF
abundance: few
v_gene: TRBV20-1
d_gene: TRBD2
j_gene: TRBJ2-7

CDR3nt: TGCGCCAGCAGCCAAGAGGTGGATCAGCCCCAGCATTTT
CDR3aa: CASSQEVDQPQHF
abundance: .
v_gene: TRBV4-3
d_gene: .
j_gene: TRBJ1-5

CDR3nt: TGTGCCATCAGTGAAGGGGACAGGGTCCCCTACGAGCAGTACTTC
CDR3aa: CAISEGDRVPYEQYF
abundance: few
v_gene: TRBV10-3
d_gene: TRBD1
j_gene: TRBJ2-7

CDR3nt: TGTGCCAGCTCACCACAGGGGGCTAGCAATCAGCCCCAGCATTTT
CDR3aa: CASSPQGASNQPQHF
abundance: .
v_gene: TRBV18
d_gene: TRBD1
j_gene: TRBJ1-5

CDR3nt: TGCAGTGCTAGAACCGTCAGCGGGAGTGCTTCCTACGAGCAGTACTTC
CDR3aa: CSARTVSGSASYEQYF
abundance: few
v_gene: TRBV20-1
d_gene: TRBD2
j_gene: TRBJ2-7

CDR3nt: TGTGCCAGCAGTCCTTGGGGGTCGGGGGAGGAGACCCAGTACTTC
CDR3aa: CASSPWGSGEETQYF
abundance: .
v_gene: TRBV27
d_gene: .
j_gene: TRBJ2-5

CDR3nt: TGCAGTGCCGGACAATGGACTAGCGGGAGGGTCAGTGAGCAGTTCTTC
CDR3aa: CSAGQWTSGRVSEQFF
abundance: .
v_gene: TRBV20-1
d_gene: TRBD2
j_gene: TRBJ2-1

CDR3nt: TGTGCCAGCAGTTACTGGGGACTAGCCGGGAGGCGGAATGAGCAGTTCTTC
CDR3aa: CASSYWGLAGRRNEQFF
abundance: .
v_gene: TRBV6-5
d_gene: TRBD2
j_gene: TRBJ2-1

CDR3nt: TGTGCCAGCATCCAAATTCCACAGGGAGGGACTGAAGCTTTCTTT
CDR3aa: CASIQIPQGGTEAFF
abundance: .
v_gene: TRBV28
d_gene: .
j_gene: TRBJ1-1

CDR3nt: TGTGCCACCAGTGATTCCATTGGGTCACCCCTCCACTTT
CDR3aa: CATSDSIGSPLHF
abundance: .
v_gene: TRBV24-1
d_gene: .
j_gene: TRBJ1-6

CDR3nt: TGTGCCAGCACTTCGCCCGGCTACGAGCAGTACTTC
CDR3aa: CASTSPGYEQYF
abundance: .
v_gene: TRBV6-5
d_gene: .
j_gene: TRBJ2-7

CDR3nt: TGTGCCAGTGGGACTAGCGGGGTTGCAGATACGCAGTATTTT
CDR3aa: CASGTSGVADTQYF
abundance: few
v_gene: TRBV5-5
d_gene: TRBD2
j_gene: TRBJ2-3

CDR3nt: TGTGCCAGCAGTTATGAACAGGCGAGCTCCTACAATGAGCAGTTCTTC
CDR3aa: CASSYEQASSYNEQFF
abundance: few
v_gene: TRBV6-5
d_gene: .
j_gene: TRBJ2-1